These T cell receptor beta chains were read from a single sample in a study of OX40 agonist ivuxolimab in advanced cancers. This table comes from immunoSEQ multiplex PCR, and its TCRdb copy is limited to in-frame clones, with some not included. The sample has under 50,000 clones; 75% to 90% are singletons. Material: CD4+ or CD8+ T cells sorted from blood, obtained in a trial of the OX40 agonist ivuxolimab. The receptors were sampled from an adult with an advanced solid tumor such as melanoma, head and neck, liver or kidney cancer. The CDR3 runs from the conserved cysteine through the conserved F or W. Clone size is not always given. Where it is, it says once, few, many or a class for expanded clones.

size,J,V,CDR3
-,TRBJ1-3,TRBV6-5,CASGKDQSSGNTIYF
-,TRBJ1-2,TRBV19,CASSQGADGYGYTF
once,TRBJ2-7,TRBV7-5,CVRSFPYEGGRFTYEQYF
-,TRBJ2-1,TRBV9,CASSVGTSIEQFF
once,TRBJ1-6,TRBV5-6,CASSYGTANSPLHF
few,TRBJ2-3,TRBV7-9,CASSPRLENTQYF
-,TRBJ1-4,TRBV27,CASSSPPGQGREKLFF
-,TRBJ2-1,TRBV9,CASSVGGGRDQSYNEQFF
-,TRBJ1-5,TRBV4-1,CASSQATGWQPQHF
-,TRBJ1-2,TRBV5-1,CASSTDSDRDHGYTF
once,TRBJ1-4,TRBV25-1,CASSETSNEKLFF
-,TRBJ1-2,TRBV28,CASSLWGGGAEHGYTF
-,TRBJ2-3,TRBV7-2,CASGPDGLDTQYF
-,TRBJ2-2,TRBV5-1,CASSKKQVFPMSSGELFF
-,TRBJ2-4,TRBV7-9,CASSSPKGGWAKNIQYF
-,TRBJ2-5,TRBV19,CASSRLATQGETQYF
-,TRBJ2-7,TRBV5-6,CASSHGMGGRGSYEQYF
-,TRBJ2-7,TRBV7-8,CASSLETGGFTYEQYF
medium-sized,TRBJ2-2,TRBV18,CASSPWTGGTGELFF
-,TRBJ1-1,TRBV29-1,CSVSGGRWTEAFF
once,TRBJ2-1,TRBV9,CASSGTSGYNEQFF
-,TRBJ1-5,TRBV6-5,CASSYSSNNQPQHF
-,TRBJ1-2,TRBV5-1,CASSDGDGTTQGYTF
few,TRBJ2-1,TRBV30,CAWSVTHNEQFF
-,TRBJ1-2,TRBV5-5,CASSTGTSKGYGYTF
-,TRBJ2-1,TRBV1,CTSRGGVAGAGYNEQFF
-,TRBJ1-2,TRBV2,CASSEAGVGGKYGYTF
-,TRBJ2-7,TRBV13,CASSYRTGVNEQYF
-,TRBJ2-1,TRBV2,CARGTSGSNEQFF
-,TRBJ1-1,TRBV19,CASSISRGLEAFF
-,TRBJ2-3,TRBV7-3,CASSLDRDRTDTQYF
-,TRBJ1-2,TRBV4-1,CASSPLGLAHYGYTF
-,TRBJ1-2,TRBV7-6,CASSSGQGASLVNYGYTF
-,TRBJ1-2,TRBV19,CASSIGSKDVHGYTF
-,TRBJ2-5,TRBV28,CASSSLAGETQYF
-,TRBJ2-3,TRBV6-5,CASSYYVSTDTQYF
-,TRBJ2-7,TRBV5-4,CASSAWSVLAGGVAYEQYF
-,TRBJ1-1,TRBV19,CASSMGTNTEAFF
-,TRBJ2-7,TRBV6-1,CASSEIVSRSYEQYF
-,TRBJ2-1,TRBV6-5,CASSVGRDNEQFF
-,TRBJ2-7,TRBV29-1,CSVGLAQGVGEQYF
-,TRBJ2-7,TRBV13,CASSLGNAAYEQYF